The T cell receptor beta chain under discussion was sequenced for a study of T cell responses to AZD1222 COVID-19 vaccine (dated by TCRdb to the early 2020s). Notes on the research overall: TCR sequencing was performed for roughly 250 trial participants, of whom about 200 were given two doses of AZD1222 and some 26 were given two doses of MenACWY control vaccine. Enrollment into the trials was organized by age into subgroups of 18-55, 56-69 and 70-plus years, and those subgroups contained roughly 140, 27 and 60 TCR-sequenced participants, respectively.

Read against the paper, the sample's time point label means: about 28 days (+/-7) after the second vaccine dose. AZD1222 recipients whose second dose came at about 4 weeks and those whose second dose came at about 12 weeks were combined into one group, since spike-specific TCR depth and breadth did not differ between the two schedules. Samples from vaccinated people were obtained from the UK trials COV001 and COV002, which included a single-blind randomized controlled phase 2/3 trial of AZD1222 (ChAdOx1 nCoV-19) in healthy adults. Trial participant PBMC samples were collected at day 0 and day 28 after the second dose for TCRbeta chain sequencing. The CDR3 regions of human TCRbeta chains were analyzed by immunosequencing. The study's processing was this. TCRs in the repertoires were compared against a reference library of SARS-CoV-2-specific TCRs that had been generated with the MIRA antigen-specificity platform. Breadth was defined as the fraction of unique TCRs that were SARS-CoV-2-associated. Depth was defined as the fraction of total T cells that were SARS-CoV-2-associated. Using the MIRA data, each spike-specific TCR was assigned both to the spike region to which the TCR was reactive and to a CD4 or CD8 class. Log10-transformed breadth and depth values were compared by one-way ANOVA with Sidak's multiple comparisons tests. TCRdb re-hosts the immuneACCESS table, in-frame sequences only. Its copies lack some clones; in the studies checked, an unresolved V gene accounts for under half of them, and the cause for the rest is not known. V, J and clone size are taken as reported in that table, and D and trimming were inferred from the DNA itself. The sample table records about 140,000 clones; 88% of these occur just once. The top ten clonotypes cover 2.5% to 3.5% of the sample.

Trimming accounts for 5 bases at V and 5 bases at J, while the number of junction bases matched to no gene is 17. As encoded in the germline V gene (reference sequence), CDR1 is SGHKS while CDR2 is YYEKEE. The CDR3 goes from the cysteine to the phenylalanine over 18 residues. The retained sequence is limited to the CDR3, 54 bases, with the frame set at the first base. Details on this clone: Its cognate antigen has yet to be identified. No per-base quality is available; no much larger clone lies one base away.

What the research found in general, with its limitations: Because no samples from the day 14 peak response were available, repertoires could be characterized only after the peak T cell response. Vaccine-associated CD4 TCRs spanned the whole spike protein, with dominant responses in regions 160-218 and 743-854. Most participants were white British and females outnumbered males, and the authors suggested that clonal diversity may have been underestimated. The 56-69-year group was small, and its depth increase did not reach significance, likely because of low power. Conclusions about previously exposed vaccinees are limited because only five to seven AZD1222 recipients were SARS-CoV-2 seropositive at baseline. Spike-specific TCR breadth and depth rose significantly after two AZD1222 doses compared with day 0 and with MenACWY recipients. Epitopes outside the regions mutated in the B.1.351 and B.1.1.7 variants were reportedly recognized by nearly half of the unique spike-specific TCRs.

Recombination joined TRBV5-5 with TRBJ1-5; 9 central nucleotides agree with TRBD1. This material consisted of peripheral blood, taken 28 days after the second AZD1222 dose. This receptor was taken from an adult who received the AZD1222 COVID-19 vaccine. CDR3 reads: CASSRKMGQGPLDQPQHF. The DNA sequence is given as TGTGCCAGCAGTCGAAAAATGGGACAGGGACCGTTGGATCAGCCCCAGCATTTT.